These 27 T cell receptor beta chains were all obtained from the same sample, sequenced in a study of cytomegalovirus exposure and HLA in healthy donors. PCR was performed using 60 Vbeta and 13 Jbeta primers. Libraries were prepared by immunoSEQ multiplex PCR; TCRdb keeps only in-frame clonotypes and omits some of them. The sample lists about 190,000 clones; approximately 88% were seen once. The sample consisted of PBMCs. These receptors were obtained from a boy between 2 and 10 years old in good health and CMV-seronegative.

The rearrangement joins TRBV5-6 to TRBJ2-5; the match to TRBD1 covers 8 bases. The last part of the DNA fits TRBJ2-7 better; the J call may be wrong. CDR1 and CDR2 from the germline V gene are SGHDT and YYEEEE. The CDR3 has 15 amino acids. DNA for the CDR3: TGTGCCAGCAGCAGGGACAGGCCGAGATACTACGAGCAGTACTTC. It encodes CASSRDRPRYYEQYF.

This clone showed up just once. This sequence joins TRBV2 and TRBJ2-3; 12 bases line up with TRBD2. The CDR3 runs to 16 residues. Germline values: CDR1 SNHLY, CDR2 FYNNEI. The V segment lost 6 bases and the J segment 4 bases; nucleotides outside the gene matches: 8. The CDR3: CASRGLAGFQSDTQYF. CDR3 DNA: TGTGCCAGCAGAGGACTAGCGGGATTCCAATCAGATACGCAGTATTTT.

The rearrangement links TRBV5-6 to TRBJ1-5, with 10 bases lining up with TRBD1. J lost 6 bases, V lost 2 bases, and 5 bases had no gene match. The CDR3 covers 15 residues. Germline CDR1 reads SGHDT; CDR2 reads YYEEEE. For the CDR3, the DNA is TGTGCCAGCAGCTTCGGACAGGGGGTTAGTCAGCCCCAGCATTTT. The encoded protein is CASSFGQGVSQPQHF.

The chain uses TRBV30 and TRBJ2-7; tentative D call: TRBD2 (5 bases). The CDR3 is 13 amino acids. Germline V gene sequence: CDR1 GTSNPN, CDR2 SVGIG (reference sequence). Trimming cost V 2 bases and J 1 base, with 9 bases left between them. CDR3 sequence (DNA): TGTGCCTGGAGTCCTAGCCCTTCCTACGAGCAGTACTTC. Protein: CAWSPSPSYEQYF.

The genes are TRBV7-9 and TRBJ2-7; a possible D gene is TRBD2 (6 bases). CDR1 is SEHNR and CDR2 is FQNEAQ in the germline V gene (reference sequence). The CDR3 runs 13 residues. The V gene lost 7 bases and the J gene lost 3 bases, with 13 bases spanning the gap. CDR3 DNA: TGTGCCAGCACCAACGGAGGGAACTACGAGCAGTACTTC. Translating gives CASTNGGNYEQYF.

Concerning this clone: The sample carries other DNA sequences with the same CDR3. The chain joins TRBV6-6 to TRBJ2-7; a weak D match, TRBD2 (6 bases). V gave up 5 bases and J gave up 1 base, with 9 bases separating them. Germline lookup yields CDR1 MNHNY and CDR2 SVGAGI (reference sequence). The CDR3 totals 13 residues. CDR3 sequence (DNA): TGTGCCAGCAGTCTCGGGACTTCCTACGAGCAGTACTTC. As protein: CASSLGTSYEQYF.

The chain recombines TRBV6-5 with TRBJ1-1; 7 positions match TRBD1. CDR3 size: 13 residues. Germline CDR1 reads MNHEY; CDR2 reads SVGAGI. J lost 5 bases, V lost 5 bases, and 5 bases had no gene match. CDR3 amino acids: CASSRQGRTEAFF. The CDR3 DNA follows: TGTGCCAGCAGTCGACAGGGAAGGACTGAAGCTTTCTTT.

The chain links TRBV7-2 to TRBJ2-3, with 11 positions matching TRBD2. Per the germline V gene, CDR1 is SGHTA and CDR2 is FQGNSA. Losses at the gene ends were 5 bases for V and 2 bases for J; bases not matched to a gene: 6. There are 16 residues in the CDR3. CDR3 in amino acids: CASSMGLAAFTDTQYF. As DNA, the CDR3 is TGTGCCAGCAGCATGGGACTAGCGGCCTTCACAGATACGCAGTATTTT.

This chain connects TRBV30 to TRBJ1-1; the D gene is possibly TRBD1 (6 bases). The CDR3 extends over 13 amino acids. Germline loops: CDR1 GTSNPN, CDR2 SVGIG (reference sequence). Trimming cost V 2 bases and J 0 bases, with 7 bases left between them. In DNA, the CDR3 is TGTGCCTGGAGTAGGGGGATGAACACTGAAGCTTTCTTT. This sequence encodes CAWSRGMNTEAFF.

A word on this clone: The junction and the germline gene differ at one end; a read error may be behind it. The V gene is TRBV5-1, the J gene TRBJ2-1, with 10 bases aligning to TRBD2. This CDR3 is built from 12 residues. Germline V gene data show CDR1 as SGHRS and CDR2 as YFSETQ. This chain's CDR3 is CASSLSGRAGIF. The CDR3 coding sequence is TGCGCCAGCAGCCTCAGCGGGAGGGCCGGGATCTTC.

The V call is TRBV19, the J call TRBJ2-3, with TRBD1 identical over 8 bases. The CDR3 covers 14 residues. The germline V gene encodes CDR1 LNHDA and CDR2 SQIVND (reference sequence). Trimming at V came to 3 bases and at J to 1 base, leaving 0 bases not matched to a gene. The CDR3 DNA is TGTGCCAGTAGTATGGGACAGGGCACAGATACGCAGTATTTT. It specifies CASSMGQGTDTQYF.

This chain joins TRBV10-3 and TRBJ2-1; TRBD1 is a possible D gene (5 bases). Trimming shortened V by 8 bases and J by 6 bases, and 11 bases separated the two germline ends. Per germline, CDR1 ENHRY and CDR2 SYGVKD. The CDR3 has 12 residues. The CDR3 region is CAISKGVNEQFF. The DNA for the CDR3 is TGTGCCATCTCTAAAGGGGTCAATGAGCAGTTCTTC.

This clone came up once. Written as DNA, the CDR3 is TGTGCCAGCAGTGTCGGGGGAAGTACTGAAGCTTTCTTT. Its protein product is CASSVGGSTEAFF. The chain employs TRBV6-1 and TRBJ1-1; D may be TRBD1 (5 bases). Germline V gene lookup returns CDR1 MNHNS and CDR2 SASEGT. This CDR3 spans 13 amino acids. Between the trimmed V and J ends, which lost 4 bases and 5 bases, there was a span of 11 bases.

This chain links TRBV7-2 with TRBJ2-3; TRBD2 matches 11 bases. Losses at the gene ends were 2 bases for V and 0 bases for J; bases not matched to a gene: 10. The germline gives CDR1 SGHTA, CDR2 FQGNSA. The CDR3 has 19 amino acids. The CDR3 DNA reads as TGTGCCAGCAGCTTAATCGGCACGGGACTAGCGGTGAGCACAGATACGCAGTATTTT. Its translation: CASSLIGTGLAVSTDTQYF.

In its sample, this clone ranks as medium-sized. This chain uses TRBV7-9 with TRBJ2-7; 7 nucleotides match TRBD1. Germline V CDR1 and CDR2: SEHNR, FQNEAQ (reference sequence). The ends lost 4 bases at V and 1 base at J; junction bases unmatched: 4. The CDR3 contains 14 residues. CDR3: CASSSTGQSYEQYF. In nucleotides, the CDR3 is TGTGCCAGCAGCTCGACGGGACAGTCCTACGAGCAGTACTTC.

The chain employs TRBV13 and TRBJ2-5; 7 bases map to TRBD1. Near its end, the DNA agrees better with TRBJ2-7, so the J call may be wrong. The CDR3 length is 15 residues. Per germline, CDR1 PRHDT and CDR2 FYEKMQ (reference sequence). CDR3 sequence reads: CASSLRQGQGYEQYF. The CDR3 DNA sequence: TGTGCCAGCAGCCTCCGACAGGGTCAAGGCTACGAGCAGTACTTC.

The table lists this clone with a few counts. CDR3 sequence reads: CAWSTPPGYSSYNEQFF. The DNA for the CDR3 is TGTGCCTGGAGTACCCCGCCAGGGTATTCATCTTACAATGAGCAGTTCTTC. The chain carries TRBV30 and TRBJ2-1; tentative D call: TRBD1 (5 bases). V shed 2 bases and J shed 4 bases, with 21 bases lying between them. Germline CDR1 is GTSNPN and CDR2 is SVGIG (reference sequence). The length of the CDR3 is 17 residues.

This sequence joins TRBV2 and TRBJ2-4; TRBD2 matches at 13 bases. V dropped 0 bases and J dropped 12; count of bases not matched to a gene: 11. The CDR3 contains 17 residues. In germline, CDR1 is SNHLY, CDR2 FYNNEI. The CDR3 loop reads CASSEAVLAGGHVTQYF. Here the CDR3 DNA reads TGTGCCAGCAGTGAAGCGGTACTAGCGGGGGGGCACGTTACTCAGTACTTC.

This clone turned up a few times. The V and J genes are TRBV4-2 and TRBJ2-1; 13 nucleotides line up with TRBD2. Trimming at V came to 1 base and at J to 7 bases, leaving 4 bases not matched to a gene. The CDR3 runs 16 residues. Germline V gene sequence: CDR1 LGHNA, CDR2 YNFKEQ. The CDR3 DNA follows: TGTGCCAGCAGCCAAGGGACTAGCGGGAGTGGGAATGAGCAGTTCTTC. Translation gives CASSQGTSGSGNEQFF.

The gene calls are TRBV9 and TRBJ1-1; D remains ambiguous. The CDR3 runs 15 residues. Trimming stripped 0 bases from V and 3 bases from J, with 12 bases between. The germline V gene encodes CDR1 SGDLS and CDR2 YYNGEE. The CDR3 reads CASSVESGRDTEAFF. The CDR3 bases are TGTGCCAGCAGCGTAGAGAGTGGGCGGGACACTGAAGCTTTCTTT.

The J gene is TRBJ2-5, the V gene TRBV7-6; D unresolved. Trimming removed 6 bases at V and 3 bases at J, with 5 bases between. Germline-derived CDR1 and CDR2 are SGHVS and FNYEAQ. The CDR3 is 11 amino acids. The CDR3 region has the DNA TGTGCCAGCAGTCCTAAAGAGACCCAGTACTTC. Translated: CASSPKETQYF.

The chain has TRBV7-8 and TRBJ2-7, with TRBD2 identical over 12 bases. After removal of 5 bases from V and 1 base from J, the junction contained 6 bases not matched to a gene. This CDR3 has 16 residues. Germline V gene lookup returns CDR1 SGHVS and CDR2 FQNEAQ. This CDR3 reads CASSPGLAGISYEQYF. CDR3 in DNA: TGTGCCAGCAGCCCGGGACTAGCGGGTATATCCTACGAGCAGTACTTC.

This sequence joins TRBV5-1 and TRBJ1-4; 7 nucleotides line up with TRBD1. CDR1 and CDR2 (germline): SGHRS, YFSETQ. This CDR3 is built from 14 residues. J lost 4 bases, V lost 4 bases, and 4 bases had no gene match. The CDR3 DNA reads TGCGCCAGCAGCCTGGACAGGAGTAATGAAAAACTGTTTTTT. Translated, it gives CASSLDRSNEKLFF.

V and J are TRBV7-2 and TRBJ1-2; possibly TRBD1 for D (5 bases). Trimming pared 1 base from V and 1 base from J, leaving 16 bases between. The CDR3 is made up of 17 amino acids. Germline loops: CDR1 SGHTA, CDR2 FQGNSA. The CDR3, as DNA: TGTGCCAGCAGCTTAGAAGGGGCCTGGCGGCGTAACTATGGCTACACCTTC. This gives the protein CASSLEGAWRRNYGYTF. Using reference TRBV7-2 and TRBJ1-2 for the parts outside the CDR3, the full variable domain is GAGVSQSPSNKVTEKGKDVELRCDPISGHTALYWYRQSLGQGLEFLIYFQGNSAPDKSGLPSDRFSAERTGGSVSTLTIQRTQQEDSAVYLCASSLEGAWRRNYGYTFGSGTRLTVV.

The chain links TRBV5-1 to TRBJ2-3; 12 bases agree with TRBD2. J lost 4 bases, V lost 4 bases, and 4 bases had no gene match. From germline, CDR1 is SGHRS and CDR2 YFSETQ. This CDR3 comprises 15 residues. The CDR3, as DNA: TGCGCCAGCAGCACGACTAGCGGGAGAGCAGATACGCAGTATTTT. Translating gives CASSTTSGRADTQYF.

The chain uses TRBV6-5 and TRBJ2-1; 9 nucleotides match TRBD2. CDR3 length: 15 residues. Germline loops: CDR1 MNHEY, CDR2 SVGAGI. V lost 3 bases and J lost 9; bases outside the gene matches: 9. The CDR3 sequence is CASSYEGGGAVEQFF. Here the CDR3 DNA reads TGTGCCAGCAGTTATGAGGGCGGGGGGGCTGTTGAGCAGTTCTTC.

The rearrangement joins TRBV7-9 to TRBJ1-1; D uncertain. V dropped 1 base and J dropped 1 base, with 7 bases sitting between them. CDR1 is SEHNR, CDR2 FQNEAQ, per germline (reference sequence). This CDR3 is 14 amino acids long. CDR3 bases: TGTGCCAGCAGCTTAGGGGCCGAGAACACTGAAGCTTTCTTT. Its translation: CASSLGAENTEAFF. Variable domain in full (rest from reference TRBV7-9 and TRBJ1-1): DTGVSQNPRHKITKRGQNVTFRCDPISEHNRLYWYRQTLGQGPEFLTYFQNEAQLEKSRLLSDRFSAERPKGSFSTLEIQRTEQGDSAMYLCASSLGAENTEAFFGQGTRLTVV.